A single sample gave rise to the 2 T cell receptor beta chains below, sequenced in a study of T cell repertoires in cytomegalovirus infection. Each CDR3 protein gets one entry after TCRdb re-called the reads with MiXCR. The sample consists of roughly 250,000 distinct CDR3 sequences, 9% to 15% of them appearing once. Sequenced: PBMCs. These receptors were taken from a human donor in good health (CMV status not recorded). Some clones in this sample may be carry-over from other donors' samples.

The V gene is TRBV3-1, the J gene TRBJ2-3; the match to TRBD2 covers 10 bases. Trimming cost V 5 bases and J 0 bases; bases outside gene matches: 5. Germline V CDR1 and CDR2: LGHDT, YNNKEL (reference sequence). The CDR3 is 16 residues long. CDR3 amino acids: CASSSQRGGSTDTQYF. The CDR3 DNA reads TGTGCCAGCAGCTCTCAGCGGGGGGGTAGCACAGATACGCAGTATTTT.

This clonotype was observed many times. The V gene is TRBV19, the J gene TRBJ1-1; D may be TRBD1 (5 bases). CDR1 LNHDA and CDR2 SQIVND come from the germline V gene (reference sequence). This CDR3 contains 12 residues. The V and J ends lost 2 bases and 7 bases respectively, with 8 bases between them. CDR3 region: CASSILGDEAFF. As DNA, the CDR3 is TGTGCCAGTAGTATACTGGGGGATGAAGCTTTCTTT.